The clone carrying this T cell receptor beta chain was seen ten or more times. Its target is not known. This CDR3 has 14 residues. Germline V CDR1 and CDR2: SGHTA, FQGNSA. Trimming left V 0 bases short and J 6 bases short, with 8 bases between. TCRdb independently ran MiXCR on the reads; one entry per CDR3 protein. The table records around 740,000 distinct CDR3 sequences, less than 40% of them present only once. The record originates from a study of T cell repertoires in cytomegalovirus infection. About the study: Public TCR beta signatures provided an indication of both CMV infection and a matching HLA type.

Whole-study results and caveats: Clonotype analysis showed dominance of the ex vivo response by HLA-C-restricted CMV-specific TCR beta clonotypes.

The chain joins TRBV7-2 to TRBJ2-2, with D perhaps TRBD2 (5 bases). Sequenced material: PBMCs. This TCR was recovered from a human donor in good health (CMV status not recorded). Some clones in this sample may be carry-over from other donors' samples. The CDR3 is CASSLASSAGELFF. In DNA form, the CDR3 reads TGTGCCAGCAGCTTAGCGAGTAGCGCCGGGGAGCTGTTTTTT.